These T cell receptor beta chains were read from a single sample in a study of blood T cell repertoires in COVID-19. Clones were read by immunoSEQ multiplex PCR, and TCRdb kept only the in-frame ones, dropping some. This table holds about 200,000 clones, about 85% found once. Sample: PBMCs or T cells enriched from blood (not recorded which). Receptor source: a man in his forties who had recovered from COVID-19. The CDR3 runs from the conserved cysteine through the conserved F or W. Fields, in order: clone size, D gene, V gene, J gene, CDR3 DNA, CDR3 protein. A D gene is named only where the DNA matches it firmly. The size entry is marked missing in some rows and otherwise reads once, few, many or a size class.

abundance: .; d_gene: .; v_gene: TRBV9; j_gene: TRBJ2-1; CDR3nt: TGTGCCAGCAGCCCTCTTAGCGGCAAGTCCTACAATGAGCAGTTCTTC; CDR3aa: CASSPLSGKSYNEQFF
abundance: .; d_gene: TRBD1; v_gene: TRBV28; j_gene: TRBJ1-5; CDR3nt: TGTGCCAGCAGTTTATTGGCGGGACAGGGATATCAGCCCCAGCATTTT; CDR3aa: CASSLLAGQGYQPQHF
abundance: .; d_gene: .; v_gene: TRBV2; j_gene: TRBJ2-7; CDR3nt: TGTGCCAGCAGTGAAGAAGGACAGTACGAGCAGTACTTC; CDR3aa: CASSEEGQYEQYF
abundance: .; d_gene: TRBD2; v_gene: TRBV7-3; j_gene: TRBJ2-3; CDR3nt: TGTGCCAGCAGCCCGGGAGGGAGAGATACGCAGTATTTT; CDR3aa: CASSPGGRDTQYF
abundance: .; d_gene: .; v_gene: TRBV25-1; j_gene: TRBJ1-1; CDR3nt: TGTGCCAGCAGTGATGAGGTGAACACTGAAGCTTTCTTT; CDR3aa: CASSDEVNTEAFF
abundance: .; d_gene: TRBD1; v_gene: TRBV5-4; j_gene: TRBJ1-4; CDR3nt: TGTGCCAGCAGCGAGGGACAGGGAACAACTAATGAAAAACTGTTTTTT; CDR3aa: CASSEGQGTTNEKLFF
abundance: .; d_gene: .; v_gene: TRBV7-8; j_gene: TRBJ2-1; CDR3nt: TGTGCCAGCAGCCGAGCCGGGACTCCCTGGGACAATGAGCAGTTCTTC; CDR3aa: CASSRAGTPWDNEQFF
abundance: .; d_gene: TRBD1; v_gene: TRBV4-1; j_gene: TRBJ1-2; CDR3nt: TGCGCCAGCACCTCAATCCCGGGACAGGGGAGAGGCTACACCTTC; CDR3aa: CASTSIPGQGRGYTF
abundance: .; d_gene: .; v_gene: TRBV10-3; j_gene: TRBJ1-2; CDR3nt: TGTGCCATCAGTGAGTCTTGGACAGCCGCCCTTGGCTACACCTTC; CDR3aa: CAISESWTAALGYTF
abundance: few; d_gene: .; v_gene: TRBV20-1; j_gene: TRBJ1-1; CDR3nt: TGCAGTGCCCGAGAGGGTGAAGCTTTCTTT; CDR3aa: CSAREGEAFF
abundance: .; d_gene: .; v_gene: TRBV6-1; j_gene: TRBJ1-1; CDR3nt: TGTGCCAGCAGTCCCCTTGGGGAGGCGGGCACTGAAGCTTTCTTT; CDR3aa: CASSPLGEAGTEAFF
abundance: .; d_gene: TRBD1; v_gene: TRBV4-1; j_gene: TRBJ2-7; CDR3nt: TGCGCCAGCAGCCCCGCGTCCGGGACAGCCTCCTACGAGCAGTACTTC; CDR3aa: CASSPASGTASYEQYF
abundance: .; d_gene: .; v_gene: TRBV2; j_gene: TRBJ1-1; CDR3nt: TGTGCCAGCAGCACGGTGGTCATGAACACTGAAGCTTTCTTT; CDR3aa: CASSTVVMNTEAFF
abundance: .; d_gene: .; v_gene: TRBV29-1; j_gene: TRBJ1-4; CDR3nt: TGCAGCGTTTCTTCAGCCGGGGGTCGGGATGAAAAACTGTTTTTT; CDR3aa: CSVSSAGGRDEKLFF
abundance: .; d_gene: TRBD1; v_gene: TRBV2; j_gene: TRBJ1-2; CDR3nt: TGTGCCAGCAGGGAACGGACAGGTCAGAACTATGGCTACACCTTC; CDR3aa: CASRERTGQNYGYTF
abundance: .; d_gene: TRBD1; v_gene: TRBV4-3; j_gene: TRBJ2-5; CDR3nt: TGCGCCAGCAGCCGGGACAGCCAAGAGACCCAGTACTTC; CDR3aa: CASSRDSQETQYF
abundance: .; d_gene: .; v_gene: TRBV6-5; j_gene: TRBJ2-7; CDR3nt: TGTGCCAGCAGTTACTCGGATCGGGTCTACGAGCAGTACTTC; CDR3aa: CASSYSDRVYEQYF
abundance: .; d_gene: .; v_gene: TRBV4-1; j_gene: TRBJ2-7; CDR3nt: TGCGCCAGCAGCCAAGAACATCGGGGGGCGGAAGAGCAGTACTTC; CDR3aa: CASSQEHRGAEEQYF
abundance: .; d_gene: TRBD1; v_gene: TRBV5-1; j_gene: TRBJ2-7; CDR3nt: TGCGCCAGCAGCGTTAGTACCGGGACAGGATATTACGAGCAGTACTTC; CDR3aa: CASSVSTGTGYYEQYF
abundance: .; d_gene: .; v_gene: TRBV2; j_gene: TRBJ2-7; CDR3nt: TGTGCCAGCACACGGCAGGGTAGCTCCTACGAGCAGTACTTC; CDR3aa: CASTRQGSSYEQYF
abundance: .; d_gene: TRBD2; v_gene: TRBV6-5; j_gene: TRBJ2-5; CDR3nt: TGTGCCAGCAGTTACTGGCTAGCGGGTGTGGAGACCCAGTACTTC; CDR3aa: CASSYWLAGVETQYF
abundance: .; d_gene: .; v_gene: TRBV6-5; j_gene: TRBJ1-3; CDR3nt: TGTGCCAGCATCGAAGGGGCGGCGGGGGGAAACACCATATATTTT; CDR3aa: CASIEGAAGGNTIYF
abundance: once; d_gene: TRBD2; v_gene: TRBV4-2; j_gene: TRBJ2-7; CDR3nt: TGTGCCAGCAGCCAAGAGTTAGCGGGAGGGCCATGGGAGCAGTACTTC; CDR3aa: CASSQELAGGPWEQYF
abundance: .; d_gene: .; v_gene: TRBV21-1; j_gene: TRBJ2-1; CDR3nt: TGTGCCAGCAGTCACAGGGGGCGCGTTAATGAGCAGTTCTTC; CDR3aa: CASSHRGRVNEQFF
abundance: .; d_gene: TRBD2; v_gene: TRBV7-2; j_gene: TRBJ2-7; CDR3nt: TGTGCCAGCAGATTAGGGCGGGAGTCCTACGAGCAGTACTTC; CDR3aa: CASRLGRESYEQYF
abundance: .; d_gene: .; v_gene: TRBV7-2; j_gene: TRBJ1-6; CDR3nt: TGTGCCAGCAGCTATCTACAGGGAGTAGATTCACCCCTCCACTTT; CDR3aa: CASSYLQGVDSPLHF
abundance: .; d_gene: TRBD1; v_gene: TRBV7-9; j_gene: TRBJ1-2; CDR3nt: TGTGCCAGCAGCTTAGTGGGACAGGGTCATCTTCGGATTGGCTACACCTTC; CDR3aa: CASSLVGQGHLRIGYTF
abundance: .; d_gene: .; v_gene: TRBV28; j_gene: TRBJ2-7; CDR3nt: TGTGCCAGCAGTTTCGCAGGAGGGTTCACCTACGAGCAGTACTTC; CDR3aa: CASSFAGGFTYEQYF
abundance: .; d_gene: TRBD1; v_gene: TRBV5-5; j_gene: TRBJ1-5; CDR3nt: TGTGCCAGCAGCTTTGGACAGGGTAATCAGCCCCAGCATTTT; CDR3aa: CASSFGQGNQPQHF
abundance: .; d_gene: TRBD1; v_gene: TRBV18; j_gene: TRBJ1-6; CDR3nt: TGTGCCAGCTCACCCGGACAGGGACGGATCGGTTCACCCCTCCACTTT; CDR3aa: CASSPGQGRIGSPLHF
abundance: once; d_gene: TRBD1; v_gene: TRBV5-5; j_gene: TRBJ1-5; CDR3nt: TGTGCCAGCAGCATCGGGACAGTTCATAGCAATCAGCCCCAGCATTTT; CDR3aa: CASSIGTVHSNQPQHF
abundance: .; d_gene: TRBD2; v_gene: TRBV2; j_gene: TRBJ2-7; CDR3nt: TGTGCCAGCAAACCTAGCGGGATGGAGGAGCAGTACTTC; CDR3aa: CASKPSGMEEQYF
abundance: .; d_gene: .; v_gene: TRBV21-1; j_gene: TRBJ1-1; CDR3nt: TGTGCCAGCAGCATCGCGGATAAAGCTTTCTTT; CDR3aa: CASSIADKAFF
abundance: .; d_gene: TRBD1; v_gene: TRBV28; j_gene: TRBJ1-3; CDR3nt: TGTGCCAGCACCCCTGGGGGACAGATAAACACCATATATTTT; CDR3aa: CASTPGGQINTIYF
abundance: few; d_gene: .; v_gene: TRBV30; j_gene: TRBJ1-5; CDR3nt: TGTGCCTGGAGTGGAACAAATCAGCCCCAGCATTTT; CDR3aa: CAWSGTNQPQHF